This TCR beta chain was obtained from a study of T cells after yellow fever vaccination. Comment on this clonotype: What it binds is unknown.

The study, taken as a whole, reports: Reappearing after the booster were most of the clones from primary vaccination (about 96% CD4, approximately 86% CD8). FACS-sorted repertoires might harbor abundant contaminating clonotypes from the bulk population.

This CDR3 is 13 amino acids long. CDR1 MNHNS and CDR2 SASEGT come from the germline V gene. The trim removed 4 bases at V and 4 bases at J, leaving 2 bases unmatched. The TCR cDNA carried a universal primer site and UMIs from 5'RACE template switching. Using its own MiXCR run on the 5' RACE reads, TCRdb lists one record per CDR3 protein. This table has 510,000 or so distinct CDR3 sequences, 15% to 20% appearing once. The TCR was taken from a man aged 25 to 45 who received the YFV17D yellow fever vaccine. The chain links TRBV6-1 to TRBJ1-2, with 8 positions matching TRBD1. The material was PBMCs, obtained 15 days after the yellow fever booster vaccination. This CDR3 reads CASSGQGTYGYTF. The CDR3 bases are TGTGCCAGCAGTGGACAGGGGACCTATGGCTACACCTTC.